This T cell receptor (beta chain) was obtained from a study of blood T cell repertoires in COVID-19. Looking at the study overall: COVID-19 samples collected from the United States, Italy and Spain covered acute and convalescent phases. T cells, B-cell-depleted T cells, or PBMCs provided the cDNA or gDNA that served as material.

This clone was seen a few times. In the original workflow: From reference gene primer amplification, estimates of nucleated cell counts were derived. Sequencing used immunoSEQ multiplex PCR; TCRdb keeps in-frame clones, though not all of them. The V and J calls and clone size were taken over from that table, and D and trimming were inferred from the DNA. Of over 45,000 clones in the sample, roughly four fifths were seen once. CDR1 and CDR2 from the germline V gene are SEHNR and FQNEAQ (reference sequence). V was cut by 6 bases and J by 2 bases, with 22 bases left in between. The CDR3 extends over 18 amino acids.

The source is a woman of 80 years or more with acute or convalescent COVID-19. The material sequenced was peripheral blood. The gene calls are TRBV7-9 and TRBJ2-2; maybe TRBD2 (7 bases). The chain's CDR3 is CASRKGPRGRANTGELFF. For the CDR3, the DNA is TGTGCCAGCAGAAAGGGCCCTAGGGGGAGGGCAAACACCGGGGAGCTGTTTTTT.